This TCR beta chain was retrieved from a study of blood T cell repertoires in COVID-19. Study context: Specimens from acute and convalescent COVID-19 originated in the United States, Italy and Spain.

The Seattle patients joined while their infection was active and were tracked longitudinally afterward. Study processing details: From reference gene primer amplification, estimates of nucleated cell counts were derived. The assay was immunoSEQ multiplex PCR, and TCRdb's table has in-frame clones only and misses some. V and J calls and clone size follow that table, whereas D and trimming were derived from the DNA. Here the sample spans some 260,000 clones, about 87% being singletons. Germline lookup yields CDR1 MNHEY and CDR2 SVGAGI. The ends were cut back, 0 bases at V and 2 bases at J, with 7 bases in the middle. This CDR3 contains 15 residues. This clone was detected once.

This chain uses TRBV6-5 with TRBJ2-2, with no clear D. The source is a woman in her seventies with COVID-19, enrolled during active disease. What was sequenced was peripheral blood. CDR3 in amino acids: CASSYSVANTGELFF. The DNA of the CDR3 is TGTGCCAGCAGTTACTCGGTAGCAAACACCGGGGAGCTGTTTTTT.